A selection of T cell receptor beta chains follows, all from one sample in a study of blood T cell repertoires in COVID-19. This table comes from immunoSEQ multiplex PCR, and its TCRdb copy is limited to in-frame clones, with some not included. The sample gives over 200,000 clones, 80% to 90% of which show up once; approximately 9.5% is in the top ten. The sequenced sample was PBMCs or T cells enriched from blood (not recorded which). The receptors derive from a man aged 35 to 55 who had recovered from COVID-19. CDR3s include the opening cysteine and the closing phenylalanine or tryptophan. A D gene is named only where the DNA matches it firmly. Size values are once, few and many counts, or a class for expanded clones, and some rows have none.

>-|TRBV2|-|TRBJ1-1
TGTGCCAGCAGACGGACAGCCAGCACTGAAGCTTTCTTT
CASRRTASTEAFF
>-|TRBV29-1|few|TRBJ1-2
TGCAGCGGGCGTACGGTGGGAGTAGGGTTCTATGGCTACACCTTC
CSGRTVGVGFYGYTF
>TRBD1|TRBV6-5|-|TRBJ1-2
TGTGCCAGCAGTTACACTACAGGGGTCTATGGCTACACCTTC
CASSYTTGVYGYTF
>-|TRBV10-1|-|TRBJ2-7
TGCGCCAGCAGTGAGTCGGGACTGAGTGAGCAGTACTTC
CASSESGLSEQYF
>TRBD1|TRBV24-1|-|TRBJ2-7
TGTGCCACCAGTGACCAGGGGGCCCGGGAATCCTACGAGCAGTACTTC
CATSDQGARESYEQYF
>TRBD1|TRBV10-3|-|TRBJ1-5
TGTGCCATCAGTTCGGGACCGGGACAGGGGGATGGTCGGCAGCCCCAGCATTTT
CAISSGPGQGDGRQPQHF
>-|TRBV2|-|TRBJ2-1
TGTGCCAGCAGTAAAACACCCACCTCCTACAATGAGCAGTTCTTC
CASSKTPTSYNEQFF
>-|TRBV5-1|-|TRBJ1-5
TGCGCCAGCAGCTTGCTCCCAGATCCCAATCAGCCCCAGCATTTT
CASSLLPDPNQPQHF
>TRBD1|TRBV6-6|-|TRBJ1-2
TGTGCCAGCAGCAAGGGACAGGACTATGGCTACACCTTC
CASSKGQDYGYTF
>-|TRBV9|-|TRBJ1-2
TGTGCCAGCAGCGTAGCACAGGGAGATGGCTACACCTTC
CASSVAQGDGYTF